This T cell receptor beta chain was sequenced for a study of shared T cell receptors in the human thymus. Only in-frame clones appear in the TCRdb table, and some are missing; sequencing was by immunoSEQ multiplex PCR. The sample contains almost 550,000 clones, roughly 74% of which appear only once. Per the germline V gene, CDR1 is MNHEY and CDR2 is SVGAGI. The V gene end was trimmed by 6 bases and the J gene end by 1 base; junction bases not matched to a gene: 2. The CDR3 covers 13 residues. In addition, the sample was reused for a study of human thymus T cells. That paper states: Those donating were healthy Finnish infants in corrective surgery for congenital heart defects. Thymus pieces cut out during corrective heart surgery were the tissue that was used.

The sequence was collected from a boy younger than two with a congenital heart defect. Sequencing was performed on thymocytes. The chain combines TRBV6-5 with TRBJ2-5; 7 positions match TRBD1. CDR3 nucleotides: TGTGCCAGCAGGGGACAGATCCAAGAGACCCAGTACTTC. Translating it yields CASRGQIQETQYF.